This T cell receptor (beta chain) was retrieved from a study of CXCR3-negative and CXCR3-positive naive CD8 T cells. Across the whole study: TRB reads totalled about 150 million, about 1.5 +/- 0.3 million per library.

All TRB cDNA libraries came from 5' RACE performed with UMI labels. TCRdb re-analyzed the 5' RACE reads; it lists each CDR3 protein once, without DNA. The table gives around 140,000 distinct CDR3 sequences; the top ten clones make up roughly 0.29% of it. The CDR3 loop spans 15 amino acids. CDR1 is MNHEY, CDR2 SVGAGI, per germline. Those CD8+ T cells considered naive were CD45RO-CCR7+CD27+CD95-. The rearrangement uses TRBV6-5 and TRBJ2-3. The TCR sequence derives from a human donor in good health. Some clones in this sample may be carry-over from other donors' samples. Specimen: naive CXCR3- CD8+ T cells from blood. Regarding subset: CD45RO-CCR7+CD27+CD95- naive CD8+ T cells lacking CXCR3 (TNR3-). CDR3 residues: CASSYSIRSTDTQYF.